Listed here are 2 T cell receptor beta chains from one sample, sequenced in a study of CD8+ T cells in alopecia areata. Regarding treatment: oral pan-JAK inhibitor, 5-10 mg twice daily. cDNA prepared by RNA extraction and subsequent reverse transcription served as the template for sequencing. Libraries were prepared by immunoSEQ multiplex PCR; TCRdb keeps only in-frame clonotypes and omits some of them. The data contain about 190,000 clones, 58% of them singletons. The source material was CD8+ T cells sorted from blood, sampled at week 24, from a patient treated with tofacitinib. The receptors shown here come from a human donor with alopecia areata.

The chain carries TRBV5-1 and TRBJ2-5; a weak D match, TRBD2 (7 bases). Germline V gene lookup returns CDR1 SGHRS and CDR2 YFSETQ. V lost 2 bases to trimming and J lost 2 bases, with 19 bases between them. The CDR3 totals 17 residues. The CDR3 reads CASSLNGAGASQETQYF. DNA for the CDR3: TGCGCCAGCAGCTTAAATGGCGCGGGGGCCTCACAAGAGACCCAGTACTTC.

The chain is built from TRBV4-1 and TRBJ1-1, with D tentatively TRBD1 (5 bases). Germline V gives CDR1 MGHRA, CDR2 YSYEKL. This CDR3 region has 15 residues. Trimming took 2 bases from V and 11 from J, leaving 21 bases between them. In nucleotides, the CDR3 is TGCGCCAGCAGCCAAACCTTCGGGGGTCCAAGGTACGCTTTCTTT. Residues: CASSQTFGGPRYAFF.